The 20 T cell receptor beta chains below come from one sample, sequenced in a study of blood T cell repertoires in COVID-19. This table comes from immunoSEQ multiplex PCR, and its TCRdb copy is limited to in-frame clones, with some not included. The sample has 90,000 to 100,000 clones; almost 85% are singletons. The sample was peripheral blood. The receptors come from a man between 65 and 80 years old with acute or convalescent COVID-19.

V and J are TRBV20-1 and TRBJ2-1; 8 positions match TRBD2. J gave up 6 bases and V 3 bases, and 13 bases lay outside the gene matches. Looked up from germline, CDR1 is DFQATT and CDR2 is SNEGSKA (reference sequence). CDR3 length: 16 amino acids. The CDR3 sequence is CSASPVGGRIINEQFF. CDR3 nucleotides: TGCAGTGCTAGTCCCGTCGGCGGGAGGATAATCAATGAGCAGTTCTTC.

The chain has TRBV27 and TRBJ2-3, with 7 bases fitting TRBD1. The CDR3 is 15 amino acids. J was trimmed by 3 bases and V by 2 bases; bases with no gene match: 5. In germline, CDR1 is MNHEY, CDR2 SMNVEV (reference sequence). CDR3 loop: CASSLNRGVTDTQYF. In nucleotides, the CDR3 is TGTGCCAGCAGTTTAAACAGGGGAGTGACAGATACGCAGTATTTT.

The chain has TRBV5-1 and TRBJ2-1; D is perhaps TRBD1 (5 bases). V was clipped by 0 bases and J by 4 bases, with 11 bases between them. The germline CDR1 and CDR2 sequences are SGHRS and YFSETQ. The CDR3 has 15 amino acids. In DNA, the CDR3 is TGCGCCAGCAGCTTGGTACAGGTTGAGTACAATGAGCAGTTCTTC. Its translation: CASSLVQVEYNEQFF.

The chain couples TRBV7-6 to TRBJ2-7; 14 nucleotides align to TRBD2. In germline, CDR1 is SGHVS, CDR2 FNYEAQ. V was clipped by 5 bases and J by 7 bases; unmatched bases: 16. The CDR3 has 18 residues. CDR3 sequence: CASSRLMARLAGGREQYF. Written as DNA, the CDR3 is TGTGCCAGCAGCCGTCTCATGGCCAGACTAGCGGGGGGGCGGGAGCAGTACTTC.

The rearrangement links TRBV5-6 to TRBJ2-7; 10 nucleotides match TRBD1. V shed 1 base and J 2 bases; nucleotides not matched to a gene: 6. Germline loops: CDR1 SGHDT, CDR2 YYEEEE. This CDR3 is built from 16 residues. CDR3 amino acids: CASSLLGTGDPYEQYF. In DNA form, the CDR3 reads TGTGCCAGCAGCTTGTTAGGGACAGGGGACCCCTACGAGCAGTACTTC.

The rearrangement links TRBV5-1 to TRBJ2-5, with 8 nucleotides matching TRBD1. The CDR3 extends over 15 amino acids. The V gene end was trimmed by 1 base and the J gene end by 4 bases; junction bases not matched to a gene: 6. Germline V gives CDR1 SGHRS, CDR2 YFSETQ. In nucleotides, the CDR3 is TGCGCCAGCAGCTTGTATCAGGGGGCTGGAGAGACCCAGTACTTC. Encoded protein: CASSLYQGAGETQYF. Full variable domain (rest looked up from reference TRBV5-1 and TRBJ2-5): KAGVTQTPRYLIKTRGQQVTLSCSPISGHRSVSWYQQTPGQGLQFLFEYFSETQRNKGNFPGRFSGRQFSNSRSEMNVSTLELGDSALYLCASSLYQGAGETQYFGPGTRLLVL.

The chain couples TRBV5-1 to TRBJ1-1; weak D call: TRBD1 (6 bases). The CDR3 is 16 residues long. Germline CDR1 and CDR2: SGHRS and YFSETQ. V lost 4 bases and J lost 0, with 16 bases in between. The CDR3, as DNA: TGCGCCAGCAGCCCCGACAGGAGCCTTATGAACACTGAAGCTTTCTTT. Protein sequence: CASSPDRSLMNTEAFF.

This clone was seen once. The genes are TRBV7-2 and TRBJ2-5; 9 nucleotides match TRBD2. The CDR3 has 17 amino acids. The V segment lost 5 bases and the J segment 1 base; nucleotides outside the gene matches: 11. Germline CDR1 is SGHTA and CDR2 is FQGNSA. The CDR3 is CASSPPLAGLFQETQYF. CDR3 nucleotide sequence: TGTGCCAGCAGCCCTCCTCTAGCGGGGCTTTTCCAAGAGACCCAGTACTTC.

The V call is TRBV7-9, the J call TRBJ2-7, with D perhaps TRBD2 (6 bases). The CDR3 is made up of 15 amino acids. V was cut by 5 bases and J by 0 bases, with 14 bases left in between. Germline CDR1 is SEHNR and CDR2 is FQNEAQ (reference sequence). The CDR3 protein is CASSPSSSASYEQYF. In nucleotides, the CDR3 is TGTGCCAGCAGCCCCAGCTCTAGCGCCTCCTACGAGCAGTACTTC.

The J gene is TRBJ1-4, the V gene TRBV5-1; D perhaps matches TRBD1 (6 bases). The germline V and J ends were trimmed by 4 bases and 8 bases, with 9 bases remaining between them. This CDR3 region has 12 residues. CDR1 is SGHRS, CDR2 YFSETQ, per germline. CDR3 sequence reads: CASSRTGEKLFF. The CDR3 nucleotides read TGCGCCAGCAGCCGCACAGGGGAAAAACTGTTTTTT.

This chain connects TRBV5-6 to TRBJ2-7; TRBD1 matches 8 bases. J was trimmed by 2 bases and V by 4 bases; bases with no gene match: 5. Looked up from germline, CDR1 is SGHDT and CDR2 is YYEEEE. The CDR3 contains 14 residues. The CDR3 loop is CASSRTGKTYEQYF. The CDR3 DNA is TGTGCCAGCAGCCGGACAGGGAAGACCTACGAGCAGTACTTC.

The chain combines TRBV7-2 with TRBJ1-2; D not certain. V was shortened by 0 bases and J by 0 bases, with 11 bases between the two germline ends. This CDR3 has 16 residues. Germline V gene lookup returns CDR1 SGHTA and CDR2 FQGNSA. This CDR3 reads CASSLALQRANYGYTF. The CDR3 nucleotides are TGTGCCAGCAGCTTAGCGTTACAGAGAGCTAACTATGGCTACACCTTC.

The rearrangement links TRBV3-1 (or the pseudogene TRBV3-2) to TRBJ2-7; D perhaps matches TRBD2 (6 bases). Germline V gene sequence: CDR1 LGHDT, CDR2 YNNKEL (reference sequence). V lost 0 bases and J 8 bases, leaving 17 bases between the germline ends. The CDR3 extends over 15 amino acids. The CDR3 DNA is TGTGCCAGCAGCCAAGACGGGAGTAAGGCGTACAAGCAGTACTTC. It translates to CASSQDGSKAYKQYF.

V and J are TRBV6-2 or TRBV6-3 and TRBJ2-3; D is unclear. Trimming left V 6 bases short and J 6 bases short, with 13 bases between. This CDR3 contains 13 residues. The V gene's germline CDR1 is MNHEY and CDR2 SVGEGT. In nucleotides, the CDR3 is TGTGCCAGCAGCCGACTTAACGAGGATACGCAGTATTTT. Its protein product is CASSRLNEDTQYF.

A few counts support this clone. The V call is TRBV5-1, the J call TRBJ2-1, with 9 bases matching TRBD2. The germline V gene has CDR1 SGHRS and CDR2 YFSETQ. The J segment lost 2 bases and the V segment lost 0 bases, leaving 3 bases of the junction unmatched. The CDR3 consists of 16 residues. The CDR3 DNA reads TGCGCCAGCAGCTTGGCAAGCGGGAGGACCTACAATGAGCAGTTCTTC. Translated: CASSLASGRTYNEQFF.

This clone was seen only a few times. V and J are TRBV6-5 and TRBJ1-1; TRBD1 is a possible D gene (6 bases). CDR3 length equals 13 residues. CDR1 MNHEY and CDR2 SVGAGI come from the germline V gene. V gave up 3 bases and J gave up 3 bases, with 8 bases separating them. The DNA for the CDR3 is TGTGCCAGCAGTTATCACAGGGACACTGAAGCTTTCTTT. Translated: CASSYHRDTEAFF.

The chain recombines TRBV7-2 with TRBJ2-7, with D tentatively TRBD1 (6 bases). Germline assignment: CDR1 SGHTA and CDR2 FQGNSA. V dropped 4 bases and J dropped 8 bases, with 9 bases sitting between them. The CDR3 has 11 residues. CDR3 region: CASSSTGKQYF. CDR3 nucleotides: TGTGCCAGCAGCTCAACAGGGAAGCAGTACTTC.

The chain couples TRBV5-1 to TRBJ1-4, with 8 bases matching TRBD1. The CDR3 totals 14 residues. CDR1 is SGHRS, CDR2 YFSETQ, per germline. V lost 1 base, J lost 8 bases, and 4 bases stayed unmatched. The CDR3 protein is CASSLRGDREKLFF. In DNA, the CDR3 is TGCGCCAGCAGCTTGAGGGGGGACAGGGAAAAACTGTTTTTT.

The chain links TRBV30 to TRBJ1-6, with D perhaps TRBD1 (6 bases). V lost 5 bases, J lost 7 bases, and 12 bases lay in between. The CDR3 covers 13 residues. In germline, CDR1 is GTSNPN, CDR2 SVGIG (reference sequence). The CDR3 region is CAWAGQTNSPLHF. In DNA form, the CDR3 reads TGTGCCTGGGCCGGACAGACGAATTCACCCCTCCACTTT. The full variable domain, in which reference TRBV30 and TRBJ1-6 provide the parts outside the CDR3, is SQTIHQWPATLVQPVGSPLSLECTVEGTSNPNLYWYRQAAGRGLQLLFYSVGIGQISSEVPQNLSASRPQDRQFILSSKKLLLSDSGFYLCAWAGQTNSPLHFGNGTRLTVT.

The rearrangement uses TRBV6-6 and TRBJ1-4; 11 bases line up with TRBD1. CDR1 is MNHNY and CDR2 is SVGAGI in the germline V gene (reference sequence). J gave up 8 bases and V 6 bases, and 8 bases lay outside the gene matches. The CDR3 is 15 amino acids. The CDR3 nucleotides read TGTGCCAGCAGCGAAGGACAGGGGGCGGGAGAAAAACTGTTTTTT. Translation gives CASSEGQGAGEKLFF.